Below, one T cell receptor beta chain is given with its context. The CDR3 does not close with the conserved phenylalanine or tryptophan, likely indicating a read error. It is unclear where the CDR3 begins or ends on the DNA, so no DNA is shown, and the CDR3 is as TCRdb lists it. This record comes from a study of tumor-infiltrating lymphocytes in primary liver carcinoma. Across the whole study: Productive TCRbeta read yields ran from roughly 3.9 to 6.8 million per sample and were similar between tissues.

The CDR3 is 13 amino acids in total, end residues counted. CDR1 and CDR2 from the germline V gene are LGHNA and YNFKEQ. The authors took blood RNA from unsorted whole blood and also extracted germline DNA. From roughly 0.45 ug total RNA, TCR beta cDNA was generated with a primer in the constant region. For TCR beta, libraries were produced by three nested multiplex PCR rounds using slightly modified ARM-PCR. Investigators reported that the first two PCR rounds, at 10 to 11 cycles each, used TRBV1-TRBV30 forward primers with a C-beta reverse primer. A single record per CDR3 protein comes from TCRdb applying MiXCR to the multiplex PCR reads. The sample lists fewer than 350,000 distinct CDR3 sequences; approximately 65% were seen once.

This clonotype was sampled from a middle-aged man with primary liver carcinoma and hepatitis B virus infection. Sequenced input: peripheral blood. The V and J genes are TRBV4-2 and TRBJ1-6; the listed D gene, TRBD1, was not tested against the DNA. Here the CDR3 reads CASSQSRDSPPHL.